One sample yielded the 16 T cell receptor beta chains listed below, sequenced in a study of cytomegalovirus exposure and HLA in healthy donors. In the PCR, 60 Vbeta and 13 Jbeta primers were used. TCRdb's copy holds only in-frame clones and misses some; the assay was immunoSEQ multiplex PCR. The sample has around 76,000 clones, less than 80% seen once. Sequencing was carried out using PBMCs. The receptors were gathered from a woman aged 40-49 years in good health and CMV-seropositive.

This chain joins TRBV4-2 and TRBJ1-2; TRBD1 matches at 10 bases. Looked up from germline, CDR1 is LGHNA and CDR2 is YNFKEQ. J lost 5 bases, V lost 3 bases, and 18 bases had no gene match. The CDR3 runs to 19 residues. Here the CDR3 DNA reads TGTGCCAGCAGCCAGCAAATCGGGACAGGGGCCCGCCGAGGGTATGGCTACACCTTC. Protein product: CASSQQIGTGARRGYGYTF.

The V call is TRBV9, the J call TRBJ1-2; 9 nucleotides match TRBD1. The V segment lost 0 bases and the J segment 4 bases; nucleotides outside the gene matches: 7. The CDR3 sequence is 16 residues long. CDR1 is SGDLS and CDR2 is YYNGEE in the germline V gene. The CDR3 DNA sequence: TGTGCCAGCAGCGTAGGTTCCGGACAGGGGAGCTATGGCTACACCTTC. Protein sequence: CASSVGSGQGSYGYTF.

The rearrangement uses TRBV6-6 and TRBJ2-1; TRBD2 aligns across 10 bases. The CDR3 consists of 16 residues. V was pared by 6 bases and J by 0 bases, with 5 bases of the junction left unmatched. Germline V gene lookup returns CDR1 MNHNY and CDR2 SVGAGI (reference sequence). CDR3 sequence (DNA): TGTGCCAGCAGCCCTACTAGCGGGGACTCCTACAATGAGCAGTTCTTC. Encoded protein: CASSPTSGDSYNEQFF.

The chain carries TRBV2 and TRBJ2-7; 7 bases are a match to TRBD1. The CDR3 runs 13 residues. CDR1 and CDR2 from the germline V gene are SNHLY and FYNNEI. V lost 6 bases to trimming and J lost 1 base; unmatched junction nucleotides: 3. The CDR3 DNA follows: TGTGCCAGCAGACAGGGGCTGTCCTACGAGCAGTACTTC. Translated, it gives CASRQGLSYEQYF.

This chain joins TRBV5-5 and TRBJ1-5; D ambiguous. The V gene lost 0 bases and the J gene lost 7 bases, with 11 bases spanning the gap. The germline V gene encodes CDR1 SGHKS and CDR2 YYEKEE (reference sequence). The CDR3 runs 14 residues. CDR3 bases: TGTGCCAGCAGCTTGGCTTCCGCAGGCCAGCCCCAGCATTTT. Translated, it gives CASSLASAGQPQHF.

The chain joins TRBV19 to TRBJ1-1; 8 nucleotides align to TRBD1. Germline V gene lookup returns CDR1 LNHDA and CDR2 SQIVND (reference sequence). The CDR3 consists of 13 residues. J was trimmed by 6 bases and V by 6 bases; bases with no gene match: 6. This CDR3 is CASRQGQGAEAFF. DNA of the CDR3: TGTGCCAGTAGGCAAGGACAGGGCGCTGAAGCTTTCTTT.

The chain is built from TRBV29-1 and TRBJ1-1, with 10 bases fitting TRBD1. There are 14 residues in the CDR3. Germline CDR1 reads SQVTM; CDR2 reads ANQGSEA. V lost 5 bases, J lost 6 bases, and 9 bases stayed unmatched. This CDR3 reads CSVLSPDRGPEAFF. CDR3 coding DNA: TGCAGCGTTCTCTCCCCTGACAGGGGGCCTGAAGCTTTCTTT.

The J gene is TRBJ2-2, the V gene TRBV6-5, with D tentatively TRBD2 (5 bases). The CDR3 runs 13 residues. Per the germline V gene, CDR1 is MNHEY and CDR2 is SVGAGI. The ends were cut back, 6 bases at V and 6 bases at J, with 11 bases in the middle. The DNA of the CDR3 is TGTGCCAGCAGCAGTAATAGCGCCGGGGAGCTGTTTTTT. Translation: CASSSNSAGELFF.

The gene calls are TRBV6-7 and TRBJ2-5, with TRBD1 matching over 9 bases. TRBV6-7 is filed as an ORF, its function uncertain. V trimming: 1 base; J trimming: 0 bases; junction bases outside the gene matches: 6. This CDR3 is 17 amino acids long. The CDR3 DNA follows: TGTGCCAGCAGTTACTGCCGGGACAGGGCCTACCAAGAGACCCAGTACTTC. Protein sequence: CASSYCRDRAYQETQYF.

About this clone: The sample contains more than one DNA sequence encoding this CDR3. The CDR3 coding sequence is TGTGCCAGCAGCTTAGCTTCAGGTATAGCTGAAGCTTTCTTT. Translating it yields CASSLASGIAEAFF. The V and J genes are TRBV7-9 and TRBJ1-1; D call uncertain. This CDR3 is 14 amino acids long. Germline loops: CDR1 SEHNR, CDR2 FQNEAQ (reference sequence). V was trimmed by 0 bases and J by 6 bases, leaving 11 bases between them.

The CDR3 region is CASSPRVASHPLHF. The CDR3 nucleotides are TGTGCCAGCAGCCCCCGGGTAGCTTCTCACCCCCTCCACTTT. This chain connects TRBV11-1 to TRBJ1-6; no clear D. V was pared by 5 bases and J by 13 bases, with 18 bases between. This CDR3 contains 14 residues. Per the germline V gene, CDR1 is SGHAT and CDR2 is FQDESV (reference sequence).

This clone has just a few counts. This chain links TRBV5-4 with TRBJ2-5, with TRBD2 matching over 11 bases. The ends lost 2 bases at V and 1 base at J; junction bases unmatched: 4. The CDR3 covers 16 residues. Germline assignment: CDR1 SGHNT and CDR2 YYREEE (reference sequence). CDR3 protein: CASSFIAGGPQETQYF. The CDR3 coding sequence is TGTGCCAGCAGCTTCATAGCGGGGGGGCCCCAAGAGACCCAGTACTTC.

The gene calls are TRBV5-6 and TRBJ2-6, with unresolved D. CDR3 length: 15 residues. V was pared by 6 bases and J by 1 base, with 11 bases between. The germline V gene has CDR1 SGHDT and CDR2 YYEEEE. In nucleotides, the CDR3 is TGTGCCAGCACCCGGGTTCCTTCTGGGGCCAACGTCCTGACTTTC. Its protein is CASTRVPSGANVLTF. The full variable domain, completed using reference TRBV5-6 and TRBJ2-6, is DAGVTQSPTHLIKTRGQQVTLRCSPKSGHDTVSWYQQALGQGPQFIFQYYEEEERQRGNFPDRFSGHQFPNYSSELNVNALLLGDSALYLCASTRVPSGANVLTFGAGSRLTVL.

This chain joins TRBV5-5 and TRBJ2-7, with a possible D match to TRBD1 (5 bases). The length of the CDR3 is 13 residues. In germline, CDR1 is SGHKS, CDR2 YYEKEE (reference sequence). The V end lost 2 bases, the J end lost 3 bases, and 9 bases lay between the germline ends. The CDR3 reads CASSFQGGYEQYF. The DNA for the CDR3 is TGTGCCAGCAGCTTCCAGGGTGGCTACGAGCAGTACTTC.

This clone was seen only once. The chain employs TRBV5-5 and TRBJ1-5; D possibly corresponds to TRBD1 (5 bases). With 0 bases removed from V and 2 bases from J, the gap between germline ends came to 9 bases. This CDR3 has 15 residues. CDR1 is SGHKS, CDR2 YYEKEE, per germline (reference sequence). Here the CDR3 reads CASSLGRVGNQPQHF. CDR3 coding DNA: TGTGCCAGCAGCTTGGGCAGGGTTGGCAATCAGCCCCAGCATTTT.

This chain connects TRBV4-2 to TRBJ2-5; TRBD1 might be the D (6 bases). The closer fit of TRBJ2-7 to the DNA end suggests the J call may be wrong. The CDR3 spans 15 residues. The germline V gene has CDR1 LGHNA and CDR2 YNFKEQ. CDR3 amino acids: CASSQAGTSTYEQYF. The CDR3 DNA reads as TGTGCCAGCAGCCAGGCAGGGACATCTACCTACGAGCAGTACTTC.